This T cell receptor beta chain was found in a study of Ad26.COV2.S vaccination and SARS-CoV-2 variants. TCRdb's copy holds only in-frame clones and misses some; the assay was immunoSEQ multiplex PCR. Here the sample spans some 300,000 clones, 85% to 90% being singletons. As to treatment: around 19 received Ad26.COV2.S at low or high dose, single or two shots; roughly five received placebo; per-sample allocation not given. Sampling was done on day 63 after the first vaccine or placebo injection. This clonotype was sampled from a person between 18 and 59 years old who received the Ad26.COV2.S COVID-19 vaccine or a placebo. The specimen comprised peripheral blood, sampled in a trial of Ad26.COV2.S vaccine versus placebo.

The CDR3 coding sequence is TGTGCTAGTGGTTCAGGACTAGGGGGTTCCTACGAGCAGTACTTC. Its protein is CASGSGLGGSYEQYF. The rearrangement uses TRBV12-5 and TRBJ2-7; weak D call: TRBD2 (7 bases). The CDR3 runs to 15 residues. Germline loops: CDR1 LGHNT, CDR2 FRNRAP. Trimming removed 4 bases from V and 1 base from J, with 14 bases in between.